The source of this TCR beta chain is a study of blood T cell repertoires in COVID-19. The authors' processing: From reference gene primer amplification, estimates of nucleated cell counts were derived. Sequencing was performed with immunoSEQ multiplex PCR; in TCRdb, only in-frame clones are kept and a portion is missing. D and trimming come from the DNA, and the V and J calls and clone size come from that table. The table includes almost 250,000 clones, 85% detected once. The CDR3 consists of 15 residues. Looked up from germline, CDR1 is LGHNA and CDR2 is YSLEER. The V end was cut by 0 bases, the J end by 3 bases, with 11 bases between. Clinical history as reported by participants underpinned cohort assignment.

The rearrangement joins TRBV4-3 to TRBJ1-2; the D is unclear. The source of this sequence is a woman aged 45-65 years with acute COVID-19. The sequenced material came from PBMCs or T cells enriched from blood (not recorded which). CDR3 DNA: TGCGCCAGCAGCCAAGATAGAGGGCAGTACTATGGCTACACCTTC. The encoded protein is CASSQDRGQYYGYTF.